The clone carrying this T cell receptor beta chain was detected a few times. As for time point: persistent/refractory GD, antithyroid drugs over 5 years with positive TRAb. The TCR library was made from RNA that had been extracted from PBMCs in TRIzol. Each patient gave 8.5 to 10 milliliters of EDTA-anticoagulated peripheral blood. This sample was taken from a study of regulatory T cells in long-lasting Graves disease. Background on the study: Positive TSH receptor antibodies alongside over 5 years of antithyroid drugs were what marked Graves' disease as persistent.

Sequencing libraries for TCR beta were prepared with iRepertoire HTBI primers and Arm-PCR of CDR3 regions. TCRdb recomputed calls from the multiplex PCR reads with MiXCR, one row per CDR3 protein. Found here are over 350,000 distinct CDR3 sequences, around 20% of them singletons; the top ten hold around 20%. CDR3 length: 17 amino acids. Trimming shortened V by 4 bases and J by 0 bases, and 14 bases separated the two germline ends. Per germline, CDR1 SGHDT and CDR2 YYEEEE. The chain has TRBV5-6 and TRBJ1-6; D remains unclear. The source material was peripheral blood mononuclear cells (PBMCs), sampled when the disease was refractory, from a patient treated with antithyroid drugs. The sequence derives from a female donor with Graves disease. In DNA, the CDR3 is TGTGCCAGCAGCAAGGACTGGAAGAGCTCCTATAATTCACCCCTCCACTTT. Translating it yields CASSKDWKSSYNSPLHF. The entire variable domain, with the rest obtained from reference TRBV5-6 and TRBJ1-6, is as follows: DAGVTQSPTHLIKTRGQQVTLRCSPKSGHDTVSWYQQALGQGPQFIFQYYEEEERQRGNFPDRFSGHQFPNYSSELNVNALLLGDSALYLCASSKDWKSSYNSPLHFGNGTRLTVT.